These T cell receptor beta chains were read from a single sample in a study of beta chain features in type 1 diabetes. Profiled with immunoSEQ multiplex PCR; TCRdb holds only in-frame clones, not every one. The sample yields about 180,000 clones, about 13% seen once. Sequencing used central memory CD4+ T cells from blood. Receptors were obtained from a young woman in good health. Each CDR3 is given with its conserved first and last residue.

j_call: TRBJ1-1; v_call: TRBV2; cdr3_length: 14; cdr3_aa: CASSRTGLGTEAFF
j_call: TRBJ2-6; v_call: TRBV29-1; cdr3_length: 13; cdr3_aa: CSVGHSGANVLTF
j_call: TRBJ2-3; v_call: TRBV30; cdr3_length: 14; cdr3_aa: CAWSPFNPGGREYF
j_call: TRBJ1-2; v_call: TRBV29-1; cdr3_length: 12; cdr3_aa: CSVESTGYGYTF
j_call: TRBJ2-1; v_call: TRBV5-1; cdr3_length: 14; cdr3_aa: CASRLAGGLDEQFF
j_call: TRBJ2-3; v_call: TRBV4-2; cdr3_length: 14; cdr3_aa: CASSPGTSLDTQYF
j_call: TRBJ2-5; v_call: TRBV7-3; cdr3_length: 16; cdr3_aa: CASSPRTSGTSGGQYF
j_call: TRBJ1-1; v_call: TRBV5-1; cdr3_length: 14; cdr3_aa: CASTAQTSNTEAFF
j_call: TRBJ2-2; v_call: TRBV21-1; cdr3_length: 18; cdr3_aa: CASSKESGTGFNTGELFF
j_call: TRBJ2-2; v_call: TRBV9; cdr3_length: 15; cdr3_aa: CASSVRRENTGELFF
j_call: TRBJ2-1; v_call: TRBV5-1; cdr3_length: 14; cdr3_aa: CASSPRDRGNEQFF
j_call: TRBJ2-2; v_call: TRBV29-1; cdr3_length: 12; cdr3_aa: CSVARGTGELFF
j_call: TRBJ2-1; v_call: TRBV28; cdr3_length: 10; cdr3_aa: CASSFGVQFF
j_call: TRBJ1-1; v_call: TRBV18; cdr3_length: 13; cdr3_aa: CASSLREDTEAFF
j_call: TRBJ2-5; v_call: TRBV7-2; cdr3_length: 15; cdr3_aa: CASSPPGRAEETQYF
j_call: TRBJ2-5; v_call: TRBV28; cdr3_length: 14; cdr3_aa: CASSWTGGVKTQYF
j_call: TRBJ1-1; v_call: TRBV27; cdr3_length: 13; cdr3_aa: CASRNGQGTEAFF
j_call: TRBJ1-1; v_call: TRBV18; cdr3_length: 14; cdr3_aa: CASSPPRTAVEAFF
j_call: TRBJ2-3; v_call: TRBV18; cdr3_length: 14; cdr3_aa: CASYSGRGLDTQYF
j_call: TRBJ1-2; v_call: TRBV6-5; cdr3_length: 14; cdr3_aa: CASSRGQGNYGYTF
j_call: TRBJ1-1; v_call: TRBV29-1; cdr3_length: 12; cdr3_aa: CSVLQGWTEAFF
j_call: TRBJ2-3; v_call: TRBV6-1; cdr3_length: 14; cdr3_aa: CATGTSVQTDTQYF